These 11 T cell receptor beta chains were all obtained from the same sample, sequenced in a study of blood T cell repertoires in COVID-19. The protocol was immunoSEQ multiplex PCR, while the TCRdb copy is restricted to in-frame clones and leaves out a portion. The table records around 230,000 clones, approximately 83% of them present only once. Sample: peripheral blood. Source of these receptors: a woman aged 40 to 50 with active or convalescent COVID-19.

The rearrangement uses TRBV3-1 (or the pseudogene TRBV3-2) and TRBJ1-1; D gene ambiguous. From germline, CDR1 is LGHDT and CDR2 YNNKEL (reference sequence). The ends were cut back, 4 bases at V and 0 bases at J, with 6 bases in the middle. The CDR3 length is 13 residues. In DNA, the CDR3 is TGTGCCAGCAGCCTAGCAGTGAACACTGAAGCTTTCTTT. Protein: CASSLAVNTEAFF.

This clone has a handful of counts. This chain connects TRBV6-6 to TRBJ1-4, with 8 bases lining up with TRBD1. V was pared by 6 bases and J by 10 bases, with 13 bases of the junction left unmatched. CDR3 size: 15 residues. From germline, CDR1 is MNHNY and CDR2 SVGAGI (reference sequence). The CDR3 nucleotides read TGTGCCAGCAGAGACCCAGGGGGCGCGCGGGGAAAACTGTTTTTT. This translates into CASRDPGGARGKLFF.

CDR3 sequence: CASCLPPGAGQDGYTF. The CDR3 DNA follows: TGTGCCAGCTGCTTACCTCCCGGGGCGGGGCAGGATGGCTACACCTTC. The chain carries TRBV28 and TRBJ1-2, with TRBD1 as a possible D gene (5 bases). V lost 8 bases to trimming and J lost 6 bases, with 25 bases between them. Germline assignment: CDR1 MDHEN and CDR2 SYDVKM. This CDR3 contains 16 residues.

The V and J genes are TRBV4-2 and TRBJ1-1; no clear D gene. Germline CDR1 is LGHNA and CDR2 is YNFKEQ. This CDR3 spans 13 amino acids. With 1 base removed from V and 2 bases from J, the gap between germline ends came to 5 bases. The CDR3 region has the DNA TGTGCCAGCAGCCAAGTATCCAACACTGAAGCTTTCTTT. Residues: CASSQVSNTEAFF.

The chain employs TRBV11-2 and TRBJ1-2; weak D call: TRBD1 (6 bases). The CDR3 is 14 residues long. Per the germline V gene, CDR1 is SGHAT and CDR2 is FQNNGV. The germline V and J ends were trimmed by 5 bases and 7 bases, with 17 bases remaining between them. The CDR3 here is CASSAGQGSRGYTF. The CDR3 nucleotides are TGTGCCAGCAGCGCGGGTCAGGGGAGTCGTGGCTACACCTTC.

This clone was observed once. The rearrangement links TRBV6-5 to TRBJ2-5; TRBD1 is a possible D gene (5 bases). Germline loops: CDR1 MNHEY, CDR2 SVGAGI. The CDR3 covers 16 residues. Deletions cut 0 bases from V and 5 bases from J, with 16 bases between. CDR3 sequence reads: CASSYSGAGNRETQYF. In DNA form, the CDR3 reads TGTGCCAGCAGTTACTCAGGGGCAGGGAACAGGGAGACCCAGTACTTC.

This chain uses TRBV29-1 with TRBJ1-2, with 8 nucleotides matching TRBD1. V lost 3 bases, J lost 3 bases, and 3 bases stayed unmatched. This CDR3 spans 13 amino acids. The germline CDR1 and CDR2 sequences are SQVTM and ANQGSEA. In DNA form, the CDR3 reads TGCAGCGTTGATACGGACAGGGACTATGGCTACACCTTC. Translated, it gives CSVDTDRDYGYTF.

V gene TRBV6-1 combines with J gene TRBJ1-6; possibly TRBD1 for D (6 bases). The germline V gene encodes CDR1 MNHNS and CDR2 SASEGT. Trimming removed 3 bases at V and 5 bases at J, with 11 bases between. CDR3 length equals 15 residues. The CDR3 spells CASSDRGADNSPLHF. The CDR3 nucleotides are TGTGCCAGCAGTGACAGGGGCGCAGATAATTCACCCCTCCACTTT.

CDR3 residues: CASSETGEGTIYF. DNA for the CDR3: TGTGCCAGCAGCGAAACAGGGGAAGGCACCATATATTTT. The chain joins TRBV7-3 to TRBJ1-3, with TRBD1 matching over 7 bases. The V gene's germline CDR1 is SGHTA and CDR2 FQGTGA. This CDR3 comprises 13 residues. J gave up 9 bases and V 5 bases, and 7 bases lay outside the gene matches.

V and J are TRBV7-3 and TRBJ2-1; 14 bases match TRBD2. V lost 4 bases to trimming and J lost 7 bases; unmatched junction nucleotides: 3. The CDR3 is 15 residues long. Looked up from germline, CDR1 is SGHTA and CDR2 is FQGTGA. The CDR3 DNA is TGTGCCAGCAGCTCGACTAGCGGGAGGGGGAATGAGCAGTTCTTC. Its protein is CASSSTSGRGNEQFF.

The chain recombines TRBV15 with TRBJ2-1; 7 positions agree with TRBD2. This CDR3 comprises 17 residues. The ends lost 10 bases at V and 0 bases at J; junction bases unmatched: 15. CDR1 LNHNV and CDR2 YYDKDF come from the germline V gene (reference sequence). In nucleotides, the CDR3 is TGTGCCATTCCTCGACTAGCCTTCAGTAGCTCCTACAATGAGCAGTTCTTC. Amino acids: CAIPRLAFSSSYNEQFF.